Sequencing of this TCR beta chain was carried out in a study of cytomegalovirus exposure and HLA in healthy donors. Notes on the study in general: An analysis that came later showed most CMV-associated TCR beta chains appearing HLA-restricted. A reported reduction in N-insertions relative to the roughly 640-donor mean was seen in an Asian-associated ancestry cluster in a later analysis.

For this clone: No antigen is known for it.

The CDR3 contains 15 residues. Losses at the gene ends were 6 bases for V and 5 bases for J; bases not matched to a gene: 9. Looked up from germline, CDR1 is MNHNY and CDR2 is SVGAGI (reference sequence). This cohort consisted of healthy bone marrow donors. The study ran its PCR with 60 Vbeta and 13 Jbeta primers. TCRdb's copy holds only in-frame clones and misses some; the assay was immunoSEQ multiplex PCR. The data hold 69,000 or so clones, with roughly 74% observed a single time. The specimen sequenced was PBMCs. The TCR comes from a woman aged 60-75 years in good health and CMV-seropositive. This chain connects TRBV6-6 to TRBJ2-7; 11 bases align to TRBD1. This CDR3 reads CASRRLRDRGNEQYF. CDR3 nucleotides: TGTGCCAGCAGACGACTTCGGGACAGGGGGAACGAGCAGTACTTC.